This T cell receptor (beta chain) was sequenced in a study of blood T cell repertoires in COVID-19. CDR1 is SEHNR, CDR2 FQNEAQ, per germline (reference sequence). Trimming removed 0 bases from V and 4 bases from J, with 15 bases in between. The CDR3 totals 16 residues. Original handling: Reference gene primer amplification in the assay estimated nucleated cell counts. Data came from immunoSEQ multiplex PCR; TCRdb stores just in-frame clones and leaves some out. The D gene and trimming were derived from the DNA, and the V and J assignments and clone size from that table. The sample includes under 300,000 clones, 80% to 90% of them seen just once. Participants, about 18 to 89 years old, spanned 25 or so US areas. Clinical history reported by participants formed the basis on which cohorts were assigned. Cohort 3 donors counted as recovered after two negative PCRs, clearance, or resolved symptoms.

This sequence joins TRBV7-9 and TRBJ1-2; D is unclear. This receptor was identified in a woman between 18 and 29 years old who had recovered from COVID-19. Sequenced sample: PBMCs or T cells enriched from blood (not recorded which). CDR3 sequence reads: CASSLAETQAPYGYTF. CDR3 sequence (DNA): TGTGCCAGCAGCTTAGCCGAAACGCAGGCCCCCTATGGCTACACCTTC.